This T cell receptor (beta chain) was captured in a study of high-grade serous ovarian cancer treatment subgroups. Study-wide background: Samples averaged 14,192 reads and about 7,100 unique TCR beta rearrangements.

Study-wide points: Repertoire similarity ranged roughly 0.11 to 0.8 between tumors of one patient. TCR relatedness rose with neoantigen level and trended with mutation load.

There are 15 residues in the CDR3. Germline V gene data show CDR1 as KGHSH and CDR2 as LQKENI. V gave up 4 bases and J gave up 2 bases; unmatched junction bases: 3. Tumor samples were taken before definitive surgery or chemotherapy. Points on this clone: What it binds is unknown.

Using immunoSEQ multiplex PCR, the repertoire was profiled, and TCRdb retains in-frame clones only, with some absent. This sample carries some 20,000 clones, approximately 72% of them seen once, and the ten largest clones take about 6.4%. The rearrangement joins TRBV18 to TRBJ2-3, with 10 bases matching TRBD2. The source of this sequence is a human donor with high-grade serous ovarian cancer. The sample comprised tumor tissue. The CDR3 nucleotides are TGTGCCAGCTCACAGCGGGAGGGACCCACAGATACGCAGTATTTT. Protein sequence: CASSQREGPTDTQYF.